This TCR beta chain was identified in a study of cytomegalovirus exposure and HLA in healthy donors. Findings and caveats of the study: In a later analysis, specific HLA alleles were associated with about 18,000 TCR beta sequences at a 0.05 false discovery rate. What a later analysis reportedly showed was that an Asian-associated ancestry cluster had fewer N-insertions than the 666-donor mean. Based on reports, TCR beta sequences accurately predicted HLA-A and HLA-B alleles for most subjects.

Germline CDR1 reads SGHRS; CDR2 reads YFSETQ. Trimming removed 8 bases from V and 7 bases from J, with 13 bases in between. The CDR3 loop spans 12 amino acids. With 60 Vbeta and 13 Jbeta primers, the PCR was carried out. Clones were sequenced by immunoSEQ multiplex PCR, and TCRdb holds only the in-frame ones, with some missing. The sample consists of about 140,000 clones, more than 60% of them appearing once. Samples came from healthy bone marrow donors. With respect to this clone: Its target is unknown.

This rearrangement joins TRBV5-1 to TRBJ2-1; D is unclear. The specimen was PBMCs. The clonotype was recovered from a female donor in good health and CMV-seronegative. The CDR3: CASILDTNEQFF. CDR3 nucleotide sequence: TGCGCCAGTATACTCGACACGAATGAGCAGTTCTTC.